This T cell receptor (beta chain) was profiled in a study of blood T cell repertoires in COVID-19. On the study more broadly: From the United States, Italy and Spain came samples of acute and convalescent COVID-19. Sources were T cells, B-cell-depleted T cells, or PBMCs; the material itself was cDNA or gDNA.

With 5 bases clipped from V and 4 bases from J, the junction kept 7 bases outside the gene matches. The CDR3 has 14 amino acids. The germline V gene has CDR1 LNHDA and CDR2 SQIVND (reference sequence). In the original analysis: For nucleated cells, counts were estimated from reference gene primer amplification. Measured with immunoSEQ multiplex PCR; TCRdb has only the in-frame clones, and not every one. V, J and clone size reflect that table, while D and trimming were determined from the DNA. The repertoire has some 120,000 clones, almost 85% of them found once; the top ten carry 9.5% to 15%. The sample consisted of peripheral blood. The chain links TRBV19 to TRBJ1-2; 7 bases fit TRBD1. The clonotype was recovered from a human donor in a cohort sampled during active COVID-19. CDR3 in amino acids: CASSATRQGYGYTF. CDR3 nucleotides: TGTGCCAGTAGTGCGACAAGACAGGGCTATGGCTACACCTTC. Filled out from reference TRBV19 and TRBJ1-2, the complete variable domain reads DGGITQSPKYLFRKEGQNVTLSCEQNLNHDAMYWYRQDPGQGLRLIYYSQIVNDFQKGDIAEGYSVSREKKESFPLTVTSAQKNPTAFYLCASSATRQGYGYTFGSGTRLTVV.